This paragraph reports one T cell receptor beta chain. Germline V gene data show CDR1 as SEHNR and CDR2 as FQNEAQ (reference sequence). CDR3 length equals 15 residues. The V end lost 4 bases, the J end lost 0 bases, and 12 bases lay between the germline ends. The record originates from a study of blood T cell repertoires in COVID-19. Background on the study: The samples span acute and convalescent COVID-19 from the United States, Italy and Spain. From T cells, B-cell-depleted T cells, or PBMCs came the material, which was cDNA or gDNA.

As processed by the authors: Nucleated cell number was recorded as an estimate derived from reference gene primer amplification. TCRdb's table, derived via immunoSEQ multiplex PCR, lists solely in-frame clones and lacks some. That table is the source of V, J and clone size, and D and trimming were worked out from the DNA. The data contain tens of thousands of clones, approximately 90% of them seen just once; the ten biggest clones take up 3%. The chain is built from TRBV7-9 and TRBJ1-1; D is unclear. Material for sequencing was peripheral blood. The TCR sequence derives from a woman in her fifties or sixties with active or convalescent COVID-19. This CDR3 reads CASSSRAVMNTEAFF. The DNA for the CDR3 is TGTGCCAGCAGCTCGAGGGCAGTCATGAACACTGAAGCTTTCTTT.